This TCR beta chain is from a study of tumor-infiltrating lymphocytes in primary liver carcinoma. On this clonotype: Its matching antigen is unknown.

Researchers generated TCR beta cDNA from about 450 ng of total RNA, relying on a constant-region primer. Sequencing libraries for TCR beta derived from three nested multiplex PCR rounds that used slightly modified ARM-PCR. Forward primers for TRBV1-TRBV30 and a C-beta reverse primer served the first two PCR rounds, at roughly 10 cycles each. TCRdb recomputed calls from the multiplex PCR reads with MiXCR, one row per CDR3 protein. The sample lists approximately 190,000 distinct CDR3 sequences, around four fifths occurring once. Regarding the study as a whole: Among top clones, only about 7-24% appeared in all five tumor regions.

The CDR3 runs to 14 residues. The germline CDR1 and CDR2 sequences are DFQATT and SNEGSKA (reference sequence). Trimming took off 6 bases at V and 0 bases at J, with 14 bases between the two ends. Starting material for RNA and DNA co-extraction consisted of roughly 19-30 mg of unsorted bulk tissue. Each individual tumor supplied samples from five separate regions. Sequenced material: tumor tissue from primary liver carcinoma. The TCR originated in a middle-aged man with primary liver carcinoma and hepatitis B virus infection. The genes are TRBV20-1 and TRBJ1-1, with D possibly being TRBD1 (6 bases). CDR3: CSAERGGLNTEAFF. The CDR3 DNA reads as TGCAGTGCCGAGCGGGGGGGCTTGAACACTGAAGCTTTCTTT.